The sequence of this TCR beta chain was determined in a study of Ad26.COV2.S vaccination and SARS-CoV-2 variants (dated by TCRdb to 2020 to 2022). About the investigation overall: TCRbeta repertoire sequencing served as the tool for gauging how specific and how broad the SARS-CoV-2-reactive T cell receptors were following Ad26.COV2.S vaccination. The TCR-sequenced set comprised around 30 samples: some 19 Ad26.COV2.S vaccine recipients, 5 placebo recipients and 8 SARS-CoV-2 convalescent individuals.

TCRbeta CDR3 regions were sequenced with the immunoSEQ Assay. After extraction, genomic DNA underwent amplification by bias-controlled multiplex PCR, followed by high-throughput sequencing. In the paper's pipeline: To quantify the absolute abundance of each unique TCRbeta CDR3 region, sequences were collapsed and filtered. T cell fraction was estimated by normalization of TCRbeta template counts to usable DNA, with usable DNA being measured through amplification of reference genes present in all nucleated cells. Repertoire TCRs were annotated as SARS-CoV-2-specific when V gene, CDR3 amino acid sequence and J gene were exactly matched to a known reactive TCR set. The reference SARS-CoV-2 TCR set came from MIRA and was filtered for enrichment in COVID-19-positive ImmuneCODE repertoires, removing public or cross-reactive TCRs. Using the MIRA antigens, annotated TCRs were further analysed by specific ORF or by position within an ORF. Breadth was defined as the number of annotated unique rearrangements divided by the total number of unique productive rearrangements, and depth was defined as the summed frequency of the annotated unique rearrangements. Group comparisons of TCR breadth used two-sided Wilcoxon rank-sum tests. Not all clones reach the TCRdb copy of this immuneACCESS table, which keeps in-frame sequences only. Checked studies attribute under half of the gap to unresolved V genes and leave the rest unexplained. That table is the source of V, J and clone size, and D and trimming were worked out from the DNA. This sample has some 190,000 clones in its table, and roughly nine tenths of those were observed once. In total, the top ten clones hold approximately 6% of the sample.

Of note for this clone: Its recognized antigen is unknown. The input lacks base qualities; no much larger clone sits a single base away.

What the research found in general, with its limitations: Non-spike TCR breadth was comparable between vaccine and placebo recipients, consistent with the vaccine containing only spike. After vaccination, spike-specific CD8+ and CD4+ T cell responses were reported to show substantial breadth. The authors noted that the TCR breadth and depth analyses may have underestimated total T cell responses. Ad26.COV2.S recipients had higher spike-specific TCR breadth than placebo recipients (P = 0.0014).

The sample's time point label, in plain terms: individuals recovered from natural SARS-CoV-2 infection. This sequence originates from a human donor who had recovered from COVID-19. Sample: peripheral blood, taken after recovery from COVID-19.

The CDR3 corresponds to CASSELGDGGYTF. The nucleotides are TGTGCCAGCAGTGAACTGGGGGATGGTGGCTACACCTTC. This chain is built from TRBV6-1 and TRBJ1-2; 5 matching bases give a weak D call of TRBD1. The junction carries 11 bases between V and J, which are trimmed by 2 bases and 7 bases respectively. The germline V gene encodes CDR1 MNHNS and CDR2 SASEGT. Reading from cysteine to phenylalanine, the CDR3 counts 13 amino acids. The kept DNA is CDR3 alone, 39 bases in frame from the first base.